This TCR beta chain derives from a study of blood T cell repertoires in COVID-19. Looking at the study overall: Collection of acute and convalescent COVID-19 samples took place in the United States, Italy and Spain. T cells, B-cell-depleted T cells, or PBMCs provided the cDNA or gDNA that served as material.

Methods used by the authors: For nucleated cells, counts were estimated from reference gene primer amplification. The protocol was immunoSEQ multiplex PCR, while the TCRdb copy is restricted to in-frame clones and leaves out a portion. V and J calls and clone size are copied from that table; D and trimming were computed from the DNA. The table shows 40,000 or so clones, with roughly 90% occurring only once. The CDR3 runs to 14 residues. Deletions cut 6 bases from V and 6 bases from J, with 14 bases between. Looked up from germline, CDR1 is SNHLY and CDR2 is FYNNEI. The receptor's source is a man over 45 with active COVID-19. The V gene is TRBV2, the J gene TRBJ1-4; D not certain. Sequencing was done on a sample of peripheral blood. The CDR3 sequence is CASSGGEAYEKLFF. As DNA, the CDR3 is TGTGCCAGCAGCGGAGGTGAGGCGTATGAAAAACTGTTTTTT.